This passage covers 4 T cell receptor beta chains from one sample sequenced in a study of response to subunit inactivated influenza vaccine. TCRdb re-called the RT-PCR reads through MiXCR, storing one row per CDR3 protein. The repertoire includes hundreds of thousands of distinct CDR3 sequences, about 25% of them detected once, and under 2.5% sits in the top ten. The sample consisted of CD4+ T cells sorted from PBMCs, taken more than 4 days after vaccination. The receptors shown here come from a man aged 50 to 59 who received an inactivated influenza vaccine.

This chain joins TRBV11-3 and TRBJ2-1, with TRBD1 matching 8 bases. After removal of 0 bases from V and 9 bases from J, the junction contained 10 bases not matched to a gene. Germline V gene lookup returns CDR1 SGHNT and CDR2 YENEEA. The CDR3 length is 16 residues. The CDR3 sequence: CASSLDRDRPGSEQFF. CDR3 sequence (DNA): TGTGCCAGCAGCTTAGATCGGGACAGGCCGGGAAGTGAGCAGTTCTTC. The complete variable domain, with remaining parts taken from reference TRBV11-3 and TRBJ2-1, reads EAGVVQSPRYKIIEKKQPVAFWCNPISGHNTLYWYLQNLGQGPELLIRYENEEAVDDSQLPKDRFSAERLKGVDSTLKIQPAELGDSAVYLCASSLDRDRPGSEQFFGPGTRLTVL.

This rearrangement joins TRBV20-1 to TRBJ1-1; D uncertain. The ends were cut back, 0 bases at V and 1 base at J, with 9 bases in the middle. Germline CDR1 and CDR2: DFQATT and SNEGSKA (reference sequence). This CDR3 spans 14 amino acids. This chain's CDR3 is CSARDRRPNTEAFF. CDR3 bases: TGCAGTGCTAGAGATCGTAGGCCGAACACTGAAGCTTTCTTT.

This clonotype has a handful of counts. This chain links TRBV7-3 with TRBJ2-2, with 7 bases matching TRBD1. Germline trimming cut 5 bases from V and 5 bases from J; bases unmatched to any gene: 5. This CDR3 is 14 amino acids long. The germline V gene has CDR1 SGHTA and CDR2 FQGTGA. The CDR3 sequence is CASSQQGSTGELFF. The CDR3 nucleotides read TGTGCCAGCAGCCAACAGGGGAGTACCGGGGAGCTGTTTTTT.

This chain joins TRBV5-1 and TRBJ2-7, with 12 nucleotides matching TRBD1. Trimming removed 0 bases from V and 5 bases from J; junction bases left unmatched: 6. Per germline, CDR1 SGHRS and CDR2 YFSETQ. The CDR3 is 16 residues long. CDR3 in DNA: TGCGCCAGCAGCTTGGCCGGGGGACAGGGGGCCAACGAGCAGTACTTC. Protein sequence: CASSLAGGQGANEQYF.